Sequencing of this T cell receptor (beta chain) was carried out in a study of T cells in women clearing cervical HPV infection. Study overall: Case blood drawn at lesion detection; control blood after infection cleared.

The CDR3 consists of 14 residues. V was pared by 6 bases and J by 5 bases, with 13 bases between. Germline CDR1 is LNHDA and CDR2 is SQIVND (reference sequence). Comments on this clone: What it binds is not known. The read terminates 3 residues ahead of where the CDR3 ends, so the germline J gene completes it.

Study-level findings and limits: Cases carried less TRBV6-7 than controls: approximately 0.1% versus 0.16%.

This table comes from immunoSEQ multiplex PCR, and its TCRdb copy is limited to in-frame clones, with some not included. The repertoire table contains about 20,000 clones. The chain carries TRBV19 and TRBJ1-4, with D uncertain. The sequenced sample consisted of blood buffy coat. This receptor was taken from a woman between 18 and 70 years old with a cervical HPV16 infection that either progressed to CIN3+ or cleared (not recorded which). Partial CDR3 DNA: TGTGCCAGTAGGGGCCGCGCTGGGAATGAAAAA. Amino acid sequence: CASRGRAGNEK. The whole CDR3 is CASRGRAGNEKLFF. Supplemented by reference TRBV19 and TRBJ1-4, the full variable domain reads DGGITQSPKYLFRKEGQNVTLSCEQNLNHDAMYWYRQDPGQGLRLIYYSQIVNDFQKGDIAEGYSVSREKKESFPLTVTSAQKNPTAFYLCASRGRAGNEKLFFGSGTQLSVL.